This entry lists 19 T cell receptor beta chains sequenced from one sample in a study of T cell responses to AZD1222 COVID-19 vaccine (TCRdb year 2021). According to the study, the label for this sample's time point signals: baseline before first vaccination. Receptors were amplified or captured by the immunoSEQ multiplex PCR assay. This immuneACCESS table, as held by TCRdb, lists in-frame sequences with V and J called but not all clones. Of the missing ones, under half trace to an unresolved V gene in checked studies; the others have no known cause. The sample data list more than 95,000 clones, and approximately 90% of these were observed just once. About 2.7% of the sample rests with the top ten. Here the sequenced sample was peripheral blood, taken on day 0 of AZD1222 vaccination. The receptors here all came from an adult in good health.

This rearrangement joins TRBV28 to TRBJ2-5, with D perhaps being TRBD1 or TRBD2 (5 bases each). Germline V CDR1 and CDR2: MDHEN, SYDVKM. CDR3 length equals 16 residues. The ends were cut back, 8 bases at V and 1 base at J, with 20 bases in the middle. This chain's CDR3 is CASGDRAYLLQETQYF. CDR3 bases: TGTGCCAGCGGGGACCGGGCCTATCTCCTCCAAGAGACCCAGTACTTC. Using reference TRBV28 and TRBJ2-5 for the parts outside the CDR3, the full variable domain is DVKVTQSSRYLVKRTGEKVFLECVQDMDHENMFWYRQDPGLGLRLIYFSYDVKMKEKGDIPEGYSVSREKKERFSLILESASTNQTSMYLCASGDRAYLLQETQYFGPGTRLLVL.

This chain joins TRBV13 and TRBJ2-1, with TRBD2 identical over 9 bases. In germline, CDR1 is PRHDT, CDR2 FYEKMQ (reference sequence). The CDR3 is 16 residues long. V shed 6 bases, J shed 0 bases, and the junction held 6 bases outside the gene matches. The CDR3 spells CASSHPGLASYNEQFF. The CDR3, as DNA: TGTGCCAGCAGTCATCCGGGACTAGCCTCCTACAATGAGCAGTTCTTC.

This chain connects TRBV6-4 to TRBJ1-2, with unresolved D. The CDR3 runs 17 residues. V was cut by 4 bases and J by 6 bases, with 24 bases left in between. Germline V gene lookup returns CDR1 MRHNA and CDR2 SNTAGT. The CDR3 loop is CASSAGGVVGLGNGYTF. In DNA form, the CDR3 reads TGTGCCAGCAGTGCCGGCGGTGTTGTAGGACTGGGTAATGGCTACACCTTC.

CDR3 sequence (DNA): TGTGCCAGCTGTTCGGGTGAGGGGTCCCAGTACTTC. It encodes CASCSGEGSQYF. This sequence joins TRBV28 and TRBJ2-5; either TRBD1 or TRBD2 may supply D (5 bases each). The germline V gene encodes CDR1 MDHEN and CDR2 SYDVKM. The V gene lost 8 bases and the J gene lost 9 bases, with 16 bases spanning the gap. The length of the CDR3 is 12 residues.

This clone was seen more than once but under ten times. The chain combines TRBV12-3 or TRBV12-4 with TRBJ1-2; the match to TRBD1 covers 9 bases. The ends lost 6 bases at V and 7 bases at J; junction bases unmatched: 3. The CDR3 sequence is 12 residues long. CDR3 in DNA: TGTGCCAGCAGGGGACAGGGAGGTGGCTACACCTTC. Residues: CASRGQGGGYTF.

The chain links TRBV5-1 to TRBJ1-2, with TRBD1 matching 11 bases. J was trimmed by 8 bases and V by 4 bases; bases with no gene match: 10. The CDR3 runs 15 residues. CDR1 is SGHRS, CDR2 YFSETQ, per germline. CDR3 DNA: TGCGCCAGCAGCCCCGGACAGGGGGCGGTCGGGGGCTACACCTTC. Translated, it gives CASSPGQGAVGGYTF.

The chain has TRBV28 and TRBJ2-7; D gene unclear. The CDR3 runs 15 residues. The V gene lost 3 bases and the J gene lost 4 bases, with 16 bases spanning the gap. Germline V gives CDR1 MDHEN, CDR2 SYDVKM. This CDR3 reads CASSFGFGARYEQYF. The CDR3 DNA reads as TGTGCCAGCAGTTTTGGGTTTGGCGCGCGTTACGAGCAGTACTTC.

The chain employs TRBV10-3 and TRBJ1-5; D remains ambiguous. The CDR3 is made up of 14 amino acids. Germline-derived CDR1 and CDR2 are ENHRY and SYGVKD. The V and J ends lost 3 bases and 3 bases respectively, with 9 bases between them. Here the CDR3 DNA reads TGTGCCATCAGTGACGGAGGGATCAATCAGCCCCAGCATTTT. The encoded protein is CAISDGGINQPQHF.

The chain links TRBV2 to TRBJ2-5; D is uncertain. The CDR3 totals 12 residues. Trimming took off 5 bases at V and 1 base at J, with 5 bases between the two ends. Germline V gives CDR1 SNHLY, CDR2 FYNNEI. The CDR3 nucleotides read TGTGCCAGCAGTCCTGGCCAAGAGACCCAGTACTTC. It encodes CASSPGQETQYF.

The V gene is TRBV3-1 (or the pseudogene TRBV3-2), the J gene TRBJ2-2; D remains unclear. The CDR3 loop spans 14 amino acids. Germline V gene sequence: CDR1 LGHDT, CDR2 YNNKEL (reference sequence). V lost 1 base and J lost 1, with 4 bases in between. The CDR3 DNA follows: TGTGCCAGCAGCCAAGGGGGGAACACCGGGGAGCTGTTTTTT. It translates to CASSQGGNTGELFF.

The rearrangement joins TRBV18 to TRBJ2-3; the D gene is possibly TRBD1 (6 bases). This CDR3 is 15 amino acids long. The germline V gene encodes CDR1 KGHSH and CDR2 LQKENI. V was cut by 5 bases and J by 1 base, with 13 bases left in between. The CDR3, as DNA: TGTGCCAGCTCAGTTGAACAGGGAGGCACAGATACGCAGTATTTT. Its protein product is CASSVEQGGTDTQYF.

This clone has only one observation. The chain recombines TRBV7-8 with TRBJ2-7, with TRBD2 as a possible D gene (5 bases). Germline CDR1 is SGHVS and CDR2 is FQNEAQ. The CDR3 totals 12 residues. The V end was cut by 8 bases, the J end by 7 bases, with 15 bases between. CDR3 bases: TGTGCCAGCGGGTTGAGGGTGGGGGAGCAGTACTTC. Translation gives CASGLRVGEQYF.

This chain joins TRBV28 and TRBJ2-1, with 9 bases that match TRBD1. The V segment lost 4 bases and the J segment 8 bases; nucleotides outside the gene matches: 9. The CDR3 is 15 amino acids. Germline V gene data show CDR1 as MDHEN and CDR2 as SYDVKM. The CDR3 DNA reads as TGTGCCAGCAGTTCCCCGGGGGACAGGGAGGATGAGCAGTTCTTC. Translation gives CASSSPGDREDEQFF.

J is TRBJ1-2 and V is TRBV19; D remains ambiguous. CDR3 length equals 14 residues. Germline CDR1 LNHDA, CDR2 SQIVND (reference sequence). The germline V and J ends were trimmed by 0 bases and 3 bases, with 8 bases remaining between them. CDR3 sequence reads: CASSIDGRDYGYTF. CDR3 DNA: TGTGCCAGTAGTATAGATGGACGGGACTATGGCTACACCTTC.

The chain has TRBV24-1 and TRBJ2-1; 13 nucleotides align to TRBD2. The CDR3 has 16 amino acids. Trimming at V came to 4 bases and at J to 9 bases, leaving 8 bases not matched to a gene. Germline V gene lookup returns CDR1 KGHDR and CDR2 SFDVKD. The CDR3 DNA reads TGTGCCACCAGTGACACTAGCGGGGGGGGCCTGGGTGAGCAGTTCTTC. This gives the protein CATSDTSGGGLGEQFF.

The DNA of the CDR3 is TGCGCCAGCAGCTTGGCGCCCCTTCTTGGCTACACCTTC. It is translated as CASSLAPLLGYTF. The gene calls are TRBV5-1 and TRBJ1-2; D gene uncertain. The CDR3 has 13 residues. Germline values: CDR1 SGHRS, CDR2 YFSETQ. V was shortened by 0 bases and J by 7 bases, with 10 bases between the two germline ends.

Here the CDR3 reads CASSTGGSQPQHF. CDR3 DNA sequence: TGTGCCAGCAGTACAGGGGGATCTCAGCCCCAGCATTTT. The chain links TRBV28 to TRBJ1-5, with 8 bases aligning to TRBD1. Germline V gene sequence: CDR1 MDHEN, CDR2 SYDVKM. The V gene end was trimmed by 5 bases and the J gene end by 6 bases; junction bases not matched to a gene: 3. The CDR3 runs to 13 residues.

The chain uses TRBV13 and TRBJ2-3; 9 bases are a match to TRBD2. This CDR3 region has 16 residues. V lost 5 bases and J lost 4; bases outside the gene matches: 10. Per germline, CDR1 PRHDT and CDR2 FYEKMQ (reference sequence). DNA for the CDR3: TGTGCCAGCAGCCCGTGGCGGGGGGGGATCGCAGATACGCAGTATTTT. Protein product: CASSPWRGGIADTQYF.

In nucleotides, the CDR3 is TGCAGCACCTACACGGGCCAAGGCACCGGGGAGCTGTTTTTT. It encodes CSTYTGQGTGELFF. This sequence joins TRBV29-1 and TRBJ2-2; no clear D. Trimming stripped 8 bases from V and 4 bases from J, with 17 bases between. The CDR3 contains 14 residues. Germline V lookup: CDR1 SQVTM, CDR2 ANQGSEA.